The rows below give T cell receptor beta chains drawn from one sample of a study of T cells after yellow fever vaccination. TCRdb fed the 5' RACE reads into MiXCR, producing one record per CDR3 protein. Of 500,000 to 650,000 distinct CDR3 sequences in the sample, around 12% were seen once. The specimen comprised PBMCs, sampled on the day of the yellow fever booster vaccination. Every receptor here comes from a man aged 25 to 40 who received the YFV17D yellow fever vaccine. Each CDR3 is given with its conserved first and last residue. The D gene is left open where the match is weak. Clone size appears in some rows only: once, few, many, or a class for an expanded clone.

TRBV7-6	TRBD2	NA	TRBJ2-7	CASSLGGGPVEQYF	TGTGCCAGCAGCTTAGGGGGAGGGCCTGTCGAGCAGTACTTC
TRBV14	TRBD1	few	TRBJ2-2	CASSQYAGQDTGELFF	TGTGCCAGCAGCCAGTACGCAGGACAGGACACCGGGGAGCTGTTTTTT
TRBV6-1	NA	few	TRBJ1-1	CASTPGGNTEAFF	TGTGCCAGCACCCCGGGAGGGAACACTGAAGCTTTCTTT
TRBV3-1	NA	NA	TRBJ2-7	CASSPGPTTYEQYF	TGTGCCAGCAGCCCGGGACCGACAACCTACGAGCAGTACTTC
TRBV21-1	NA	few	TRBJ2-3	CASRETSGISTDTQYF	TGTGCCAGCAGGGAGACTAGCGGCATAAGCACAGATACGCAGTATTTT
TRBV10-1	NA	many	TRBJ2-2	CASSDVGRGGELFF	TGCGCCAGCAGTGATGTGGGGCGCGGCGGGGAGCTGTTTTTT
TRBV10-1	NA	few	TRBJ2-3	CASSGPTDTQYF	TGCGCCAGCAGTGGACCCACAGATACGCAGTATTTT
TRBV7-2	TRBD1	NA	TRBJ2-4	CASSLLQGTKNIQYF	TGTGCCAGCAGCTTACTACAGGGGACCAAAAACATTCAGTACTTC
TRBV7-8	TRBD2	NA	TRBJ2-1	CASSLASGRAWQFF	TGTGCCAGCAGCTTAGCCAGCGGGAGGGCTTGGCAGTTCTTC
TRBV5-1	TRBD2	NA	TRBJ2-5	CASSFGTRQETQYF	TGCGCCAGCAGCTTCGGGACTAGGCAAGAGACCCAGTACTTC
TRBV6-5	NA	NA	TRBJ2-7	CASSNLKTLGYEQYF	TGTGCCAGCAGTAACCTAAAAACCCTAGGCTACGAGCAGTACTTC
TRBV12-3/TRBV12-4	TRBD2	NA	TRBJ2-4	CATSAGEVQYF	TGTGCCACCTCAGCGGGAGAGGTTCAGTACTTC
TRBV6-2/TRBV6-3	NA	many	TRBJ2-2	CASKHRIGPGELFF	TGTGCCAGCAAACACCGGATAGGCCCCGGGGAGCTGTTTTTT
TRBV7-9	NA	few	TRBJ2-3	CASSLDLEDTQYF	TGTGCCAGCAGCTTAGATCTGGAAGATACGCAGTATTTT
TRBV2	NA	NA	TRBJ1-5	CASRAEGGANQTQHF	TGTGCCAGCAGGGCCGAGGGCGGAGCTAATCAGACCCAGCATTTT
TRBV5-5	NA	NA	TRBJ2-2	CASSLLQGDNTGELFF	TGTGCCAGCAGCTTGCTGCAGGGAGACAACACCGGGGAGCTGTTTTTT
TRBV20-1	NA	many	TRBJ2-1	CSATKAHGFNEQFF	TGCAGTGCGACGAAGGCCCACGGGTTCAATGAGCAGTTCTTC
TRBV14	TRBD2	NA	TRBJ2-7	CASSPGTSGTAHEQYF	TGTGCCAGCAGCCCCGGGACTAGCGGGACTGCCCACGAGCAGTACTTC
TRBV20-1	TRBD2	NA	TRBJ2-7	CSAREGIAGIYEQYF	TGCAGTGCTAGAGAGGGAATAGCGGGGATCTACGAGCAGTACTTC
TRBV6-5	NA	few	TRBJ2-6	CASSYDTAGANVLTF	TGTGCCAGCAGTTACGACACCGCTGGGGCCAACGTCCTGACTTTC
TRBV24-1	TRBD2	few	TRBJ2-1	CATSDSLAGGLNEQFF	TGTGCCACCAGTGACTCGCTAGCGGGAGGTCTCAATGAGCAGTTCTTC
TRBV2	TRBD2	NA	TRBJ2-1	CACSSRRLAGNLYNEQFF	TGTGCCTGCAGTTCCCGCCGTCTAGCGGGGAACCTCTACAATGAGCAGTTCTTC
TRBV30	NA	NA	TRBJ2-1	CAWSMSPYNEQFF	TGTGCCTGGAGTATGAGCCCTTACAATGAGCAGTTCTTC
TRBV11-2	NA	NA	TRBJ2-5	CASSTTRIQETQYF	TGTGCCAGCAGCACAACGAGGATCCAAGAGACCCAGTACTTC
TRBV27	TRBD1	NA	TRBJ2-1	CASRGQGILHEQFF	TGTGCCAGCAGGGGACAGGGGATTTTGCATGAGCAGTTCTTC
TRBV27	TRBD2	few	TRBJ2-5	CASSGGGSVETQYF	TGTGCCAGCAGTGGAGGCGGGAGTGTTGAGACCCAGTACTTC
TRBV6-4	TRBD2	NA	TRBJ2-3	CASSDGGRPTDTQYF	TGTGCCAGCAGTGATGGCGGGAGGCCCACAGATACGCAGTATTTT
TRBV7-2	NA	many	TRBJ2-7	CASSFSGQAYEQYF	TGTGCCAGCAGCTTTAGTGGACAAGCCTACGAGCAGTACTTC
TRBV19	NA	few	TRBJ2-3	CASGPQVGSTDTQYF	TGTGCCAGTGGACCCCAAGTGGGGAGTACAGATACGCAGTATTTT
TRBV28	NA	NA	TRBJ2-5	CASSVRGGKETQYF	TGTGCCAGCAGTGTACGAGGGGGTAAAGAGACCCAGTACTTC
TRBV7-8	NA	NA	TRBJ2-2	CASTKFIGVNTGELFF	TGTGCCAGCACCAAATTTATAGGGGTAAACACCGGGGAGCTGTTTTTT